Below, one T cell receptor beta chain is given with its context. The antigen is not known. Trimming removed 1 base from V and 1 base from J, with 18 bases in between. CDR3 size: 19 residues. Germline V gives CDR1 SGDLS, CDR2 YYNGEE. The sample belongs to a study of siplizumab effects on memory and regulatory T cells. Study results and limitations: Proliferating siplizumab-cultured Tregs lacked confirmed suppressive function.

Approximately 98,000 TCR templates underwent assay in each sample. Sequencing was performed with immunoSEQ multiplex PCR; in TCRdb, only in-frame clones are kept and a portion is missing. The table has under 130,000 clones, about 92% seen once. The material sequenced was CD4+ T cells sorted from blood. The V gene is TRBV9, the J gene TRBJ2-6; D is possibly TRBD1 (5 bases). The source of this sequence is a human donor in good health. The CDR3 DNA sequence: TGTGCCAGCAGCGTACCCTTACACAGGACGGGTTCTGGGGCCAACGTCCTGACTTTC. This gives the protein CASSVPLHRTGSGANVLTF.